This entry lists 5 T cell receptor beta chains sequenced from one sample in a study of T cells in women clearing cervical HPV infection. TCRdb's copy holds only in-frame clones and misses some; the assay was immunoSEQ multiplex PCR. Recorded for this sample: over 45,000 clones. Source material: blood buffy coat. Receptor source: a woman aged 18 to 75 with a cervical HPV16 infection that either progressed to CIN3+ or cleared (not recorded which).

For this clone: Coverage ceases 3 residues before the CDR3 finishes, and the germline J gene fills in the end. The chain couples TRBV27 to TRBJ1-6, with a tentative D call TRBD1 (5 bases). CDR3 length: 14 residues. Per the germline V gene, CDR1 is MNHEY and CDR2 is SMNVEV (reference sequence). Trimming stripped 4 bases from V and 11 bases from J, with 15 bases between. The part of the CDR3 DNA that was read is TGTGCCAGCAGTTCTTACCAGGGCGGCACACCC. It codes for CASSSYQGGTP. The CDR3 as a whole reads CASSSYQGGTPLHF.

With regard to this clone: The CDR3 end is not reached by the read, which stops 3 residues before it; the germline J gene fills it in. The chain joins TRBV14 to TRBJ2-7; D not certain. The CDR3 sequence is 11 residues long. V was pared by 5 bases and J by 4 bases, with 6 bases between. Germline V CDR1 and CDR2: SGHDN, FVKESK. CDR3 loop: CASSNNYEQYF. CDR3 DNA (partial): TGTGCCAGCAGCAACAATTACGAG.

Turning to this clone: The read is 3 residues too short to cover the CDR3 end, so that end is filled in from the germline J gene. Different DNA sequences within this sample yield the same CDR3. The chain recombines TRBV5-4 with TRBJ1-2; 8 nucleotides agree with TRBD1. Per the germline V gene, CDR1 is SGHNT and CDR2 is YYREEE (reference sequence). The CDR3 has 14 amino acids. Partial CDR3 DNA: TGTGCCAGCAGCTTGTGGACAGGGAGTGGTGGA. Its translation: CASSLWTGSGG. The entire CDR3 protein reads CASSLWTGSGGYTF. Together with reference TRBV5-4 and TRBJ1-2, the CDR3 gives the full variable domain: ETGVTQSPTHLIKTRGQQVTLRCSSQSGHNTVSWYQQALGQGPQFIFQYYREEENGRGNFPPRFSGLQFPNYSSELNVNALELDDSALYLCASSLWTGSGGYTFGSGTRLTVV.

The CDR3 sequence: CSVGLTVAGGEQYF. The CDR3 bases that were read are TGCAGCGTTGGGTTGACCGTAGCCGGCGGCGAG. This rearrangement joins TRBV29-1 to TRBJ2-7; D remains unclear. The missing CDR3 end, 3 residues past where the read stops, is filled in from the germline J gene. Trimming cost V 4 bases and J 6 bases, with 19 bases left between them. The CDR3 is 14 amino acids. Germline CDR1 reads SQVTM; CDR2 reads ANQGSEA.

The sequenced CDR3 bases are TGTGCCTGGAGTGTAAGGGTGAATGAAAAA. It translates to CAWSVRVNEK. Given in full, the CDR3 is CAWSVRVNEKLFF. V usage is TRBV30 and J usage is TRBJ1-4; no definite D call. The read stops 3 residues short of the end of the CDR3; the missing end is completed from the germline J gene. Germline CDR1 is GTSNPN and CDR2 is SVGIG (reference sequence). The CDR3 has 13 residues. V was shortened by 0 bases and J by 5 bases, with 7 bases between the two germline ends.